The rows below give T cell receptor beta chains drawn from one sample of a study of blood T cell repertoires in COVID-19. Clones were sequenced by immunoSEQ multiplex PCR, and TCRdb holds only the in-frame ones, with some missing. Of approximately 120,000 clones in the sample, roughly 84% are singletons; the top ten hold approximately 7.9%. Sequenced input: peripheral blood. The receptors were gathered from a woman older than 75 with active or convalescent COVID-19. Both conserved end residues are part of each CDR3. The order of the fields is D gene, clone size, V gene, CDR3 protein. D genes are given only for firm matches. Rows give clone size only sometimes, using once, few, many, or a class for an expanded clone.

D gene: -; clone size: -; V gene: TRBV6-4; CDR3 protein: CASSASTDQPQHF
D gene: -; clone size: once; V gene: TRBV14; CDR3 protein: CASSQMQASSGNTIYF
D gene: TRBD2; clone size: few; V gene: TRBV7-9; CDR3 protein: CASSPLQGREGSSYNEQFF
D gene: TRBD2; clone size: -; V gene: TRBV2; CDR3 protein: CASRDVAGLYNEQFF
D gene: TRBD2; clone size: -; V gene: TRBV4-1; CDR3 protein: CASSQVSGRALFGRNTGELFF
D gene: TRBD1; clone size: once; V gene: TRBV6-5; CDR3 protein: CASSPGTVNTDTQYF
D gene: TRBD2; clone size: -; V gene: TRBV29-1; CDR3 protein: CSVAGGGVAGVTDTQYF
D gene: -; clone size: -; V gene: TRBV7-9; CDR3 protein: CASSFLMGGGTDTQYF
D gene: TRBD1; clone size: -; V gene: TRBV25-1; CDR3 protein: CASGQGTYEQYF
D gene: -; clone size: once; V gene: TRBV7-3; CDR3 protein: CASSLRAPWGVEQYF
D gene: -; clone size: once; V gene: TRBV5-1; CDR3 protein: CASSSQEITDTQYF
D gene: TRBD2; clone size: -; V gene: TRBV4-2; CDR3 protein: CASSRPGLAGVAGELFF
D gene: -; clone size: -; V gene: TRBV12-3/TRBV12-4; CDR3 protein: CASNKAADTQYF
D gene: -; clone size: -; V gene: TRBV7-9; CDR3 protein: CASSSQGRNTEAFF
D gene: -; clone size: -; V gene: TRBV7-9; CDR3 protein: CASSLAGGFSEQYF
D gene: -; clone size: -; V gene: TRBV5-1; CDR3 protein: CASSRDSATNEKLFF
D gene: -; clone size: -; V gene: TRBV23-1; CDR3 protein: CASSQSGGDRPYEQYF
D gene: -; clone size: -; V gene: TRBV9; CDR3 protein: CASRLTGPPYEQYF
D gene: -; clone size: -; V gene: TRBV2; CDR3 protein: CASGGTASYEQYF
D gene: TRBD2; clone size: -; V gene: TRBV24-1; CDR3 protein: CATSASGRGNEQFF
D gene: TRBD2; clone size: -; V gene: TRBV3-1/TRBV3-2; CDR3 protein: CASSQDRGLAGGSSPSTDTQYF
D gene: TRBD2; clone size: -; V gene: TRBV19; CDR3 protein: CASSITSGSEQFF
D gene: TRBD1; clone size: -; V gene: TRBV5-1; CDR3 protein: CASSTGQVPDFQYF
D gene: -; clone size: -; V gene: TRBV3-1/TRBV3-2; CDR3 protein: CASSQVRGANTGELFF
D gene: TRBD1; clone size: -; V gene: TRBV7-9; CDR3 protein: CASSDRGLPATNEKLFF
D gene: -; clone size: -; V gene: TRBV5-1; CDR3 protein: CASSLGGETVANSPLHF
D gene: TRBD2; clone size: -; V gene: TRBV7-2; CDR3 protein: CASSSGLAGANEQYF
D gene: TRBD2; clone size: -; V gene: TRBV3-1/TRBV3-2; CDR3 protein: CASSAGTSGRWWVYEQYF
D gene: -; clone size: -; V gene: TRBV11-3; CDR3 protein: CASSGGAGTGELFF
D gene: -; clone size: -; V gene: TRBV7-2; CDR3 protein: CASSQNSGNTGELFF
D gene: TRBD1; clone size: -; V gene: TRBV11-2; CDR3 protein: CASSFFGTGNTEAFF
D gene: TRBD1; clone size: -; V gene: TRBV7-8; CDR3 protein: CASSEPDRADYGYTF
D gene: -; clone size: -; V gene: TRBV5-1; CDR3 protein: CASSQQPTDTQYF
D gene: -; clone size: -; V gene: TRBV27; CDR3 protein: CASKSGGPTYEQYF
D gene: -; clone size: -; V gene: TRBV5-4; CDR3 protein: CASSFQGENQPQHF
D gene: TRBD1; clone size: -; V gene: TRBV7-9; CDR3 protein: CASSPVGQGGGEAFF
D gene: TRBD1; clone size: -; V gene: TRBV12-3/TRBV12-4; CDR3 protein: CASRWTGGNTIYF
D gene: -; clone size: once; V gene: TRBV25-1; CDR3 protein: CASRRRGANSYNSPLHF
D gene: TRBD1; clone size: -; V gene: TRBV15; CDR3 protein: CATSRWTGSTDTQYF
D gene: -; clone size: -; V gene: TRBV19; CDR3 protein: CASSIDHLSRRSYNEQFF
D gene: -; clone size: -; V gene: TRBV27; CDR3 protein: CASRWRIKTNFHSNQPQHF
D gene: -; clone size: -; V gene: TRBV5-1; CDR3 protein: CASSEGPGQPQHF
D gene: TRBD2; clone size: -; V gene: TRBV3-1/TRBV3-2; CDR3 protein: CASSQDYGTRRSEQYF
D gene: -; clone size: -; V gene: TRBV12-5; CDR3 protein: CASGCPPQGRYGYTF
D gene: TRBD1; clone size: -; V gene: TRBV27; CDR3 protein: CASGIQGPRLVAQHF
D gene: -; clone size: -; V gene: TRBV10-2; CDR3 protein: CASSGQGNQPQHF
D gene: TRBD2; clone size: once; V gene: TRBV11-2; CDR3 protein: CASSRTSGTTGRETQYF